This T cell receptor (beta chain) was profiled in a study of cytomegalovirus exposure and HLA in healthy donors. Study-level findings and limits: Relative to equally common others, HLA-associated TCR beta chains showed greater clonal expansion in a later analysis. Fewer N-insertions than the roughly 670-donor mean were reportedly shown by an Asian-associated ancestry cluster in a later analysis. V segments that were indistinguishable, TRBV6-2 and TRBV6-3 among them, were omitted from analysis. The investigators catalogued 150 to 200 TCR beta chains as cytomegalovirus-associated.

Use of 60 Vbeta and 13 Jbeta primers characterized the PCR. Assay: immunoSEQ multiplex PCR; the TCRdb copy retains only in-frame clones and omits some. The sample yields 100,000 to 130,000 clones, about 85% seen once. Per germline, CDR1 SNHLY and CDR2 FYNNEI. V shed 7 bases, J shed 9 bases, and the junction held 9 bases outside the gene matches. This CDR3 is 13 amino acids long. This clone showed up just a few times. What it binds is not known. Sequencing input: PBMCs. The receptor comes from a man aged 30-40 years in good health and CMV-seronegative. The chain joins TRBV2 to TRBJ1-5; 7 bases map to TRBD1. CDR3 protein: CASTVDRAAPQHF. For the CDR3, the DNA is TGTGCCAGCACCGTCGACAGGGCCGCGCCCCAGCATTTT.